These 20 T cell receptor beta chains were all obtained from the same sample, sequenced in a study of beta chain features in type 1 diabetes. General study results and limits: In every one of the four CD4+ subsets, TCRB CDR3s were moderately but significantly shorter in Type 1 diabetes patients.

The investigators reverse transcribed all of the isolated RNA, so they sequenced expressed TCRB transcripts. Sequencing used immunoSEQ multiplex PCR; TCRdb keeps in-frame clones, though not all of them. The sample includes hundreds of thousands of clones, over 13% of them seen just once. These TCRs' antigens remain unknown. Sequencing input: naive CD4+ T cells from blood. These TCRs come from a man aged 18-30 years with type 1 diabetes.

The chain recombines TRBV29-1 with TRBJ2-5; tentatively, D is TRBD1 (5 bases). CDR3 length: 12 amino acids. The V end lost 7 bases, the J end lost 4 bases, and 13 bases lay between the germline ends. Germline CDR1 reads SQVTM; CDR2 reads ANQGSEA. The CDR3 DNA follows: TGCAGCGCCCTGACAGCCGCAGAGACCCAGTACTTC. Translation: CSALTAAETQYF.

This chain connects TRBV7-2 to TRBJ2-5; the match to TRBD2 covers 12 bases. V trimming: 4 bases; J trimming: 3 bases; junction bases outside the gene matches: 3. This CDR3 is built from 15 residues. The germline V gene has CDR1 SGHTA and CDR2 FQGNSA. CDR3 bases: TGTGCCAGCAGCTCCTGGACTAGCGGGAAAGAGACCCAGTACTTC. Protein sequence: CASSSWTSGKETQYF.

The V and J genes are TRBV6-5 and TRBJ1-2; D is perhaps TRBD1 (6 bases). V was shortened by 2 bases and J by 3 bases, with 10 bases between the two germline ends. The CDR3 is 14 residues long. Germline V gene sequence: CDR1 MNHEY, CDR2 SVGAGI. The CDR3 reads CASSYAGEDYGYTF. The DNA of the CDR3 is TGTGCCAGCAGTTACGCAGGGGAGGACTATGGCTACACCTTC.

The CDR3 protein is CASNEGPDEQYF. In DNA, the CDR3 is TGTGCCAGCAACGAAGGTCCCGACGAGCAGTACTTC. V and J are TRBV6-1 and TRBJ2-7; no clear D gene. The V end lost 7 bases, the J end lost 5 bases, and 12 bases lay between the germline ends. The CDR3 has 12 residues. Germline CDR1 and CDR2: MNHNS and SASEGT.

This clone has just a few counts. The chain combines TRBV6-5 with TRBJ2-5; possibly TRBD1 or TRBD2 for D (6 bases each). Trimming stripped 0 bases from V and 5 bases from J, with 13 bases between. The CDR3 totals 15 residues. Germline CDR1 is MNHEY and CDR2 is SVGAGI. CDR3 in amino acids: CASSYSGGSWETQYF. The CDR3 nucleotides read TGTGCCAGCAGTTACTCGGGGGGCTCCTGGGAGACCCAGTACTTC.

This clone has a handful of counts. The J gene is TRBJ2-7, the V gene TRBV30; D may be TRBD2 (5 bases). CDR3 length: 14 amino acids. V lost 0 bases, J lost 4 bases, and 13 bases lay in between. CDR1 and CDR2 (germline): GTSNPN, SVGIG (reference sequence). The CDR3 is CAWSVLSGIYEQYF. CDR3 sequence (DNA): TGTGCCTGGAGTGTACTATCGGGAATATACGAGCAGTACTTC.

The CDR3 nucleotides are TGTGCCAGCAGTGAAGCGGGCAGGGAAGTGGAGACCCAGTACTTC. It is translated as CASSEAGREVETQYF. The gene calls are TRBV6-1 and TRBJ2-5; possible D gene TRBD1, 5 bases. This CDR3 has 15 amino acids. The germline CDR1 and CDR2 sequences are MNHNS and SASEGT. Trimming shortened V by 0 bases and J by 5 bases, and 13 bases separated the two germline ends.

This chain uses TRBV29-1 with TRBJ1-4, with a weak D call TRBD1 (5 bases). V lost 1 base and J 2 bases, leaving 5 bases between the germline ends. Germline values: CDR1 SQVTM, CDR2 ANQGSEA. The length of the CDR3 is 13 residues. CDR3 nucleotides: TGCAGCGTTGAAGGGGGCACTAATGAAAAACTGTTTTTT. Its protein is CSVEGGTNEKLFF.

In regard to this clone: The same CDR3 is also encoded by other DNA sequences in this sample. V usage is TRBV5-1 and J usage is TRBJ1-1, with D hard to call. The germline V and J ends were trimmed by 2 bases and 1 base, with 6 bases remaining between them. The CDR3 length is 13 residues. CDR1 and CDR2 (germline): SGHRS, YFSETQ. The DNA for the CDR3 is TGCGCCAGCAGCTTTGACGGGAACACTGAAGCTTTCTTT. It is translated as CASSFDGNTEAFF.

Here the CDR3 DNA reads TGCGCCAGCAGCGTTTCCGAAGGGTACGAGCAGTACTTC. Protein product: CASSVSEGYEQYF. The V call is TRBV5-1, the J call TRBJ2-7; D gene uncertain. The CDR3 extends over 13 amino acids. Per the germline V gene, CDR1 is SGHRS and CDR2 is YFSETQ. Between the trimmed V and J ends, which lost 4 bases and 4 bases, there was a span of 12 bases.

This chain joins TRBV5-4 and TRBJ1-2, with TRBD1 matching over 7 bases. Germline V lookup: CDR1 SGHNT, CDR2 YYREEE (reference sequence). CDR3 length: 16 residues. Germline trimming cut 0 bases from V and 4 bases from J; bases unmatched to any gene: 9. The CDR3 spells CASSLVVGGVGYGYTF. The CDR3 region has the DNA TGTGCCAGCAGCTTGGTGGTAGGGGGCGTCGGCTATGGCTACACCTTC.

This clone appeared a few times. The chain combines TRBV7-9 with TRBJ1-6; D is undetermined. The germline gives CDR1 SEHNR, CDR2 FQNEAQ (reference sequence). The V end lost 5 bases, the J end lost 0 bases, and 11 bases lay between the germline ends. CDR3 length: 16 residues. CDR3 amino acids: CASSLTSSSYNSPLHF. As DNA, the CDR3 is TGTGCCAGCAGCCTTACCTCGAGCTCCTATAATTCACCCCTCCACTTT.

This clone has more than one count but fewer than ten. At the DNA level, this CDR3 is encoded by other sequences in the same sample as well. The CDR3 reads CASRVQETQYF. The CDR3 DNA follows: TGTGCCAGTCGGGTTCAAGAGACCCAGTACTTC. This chain joins TRBV2 and TRBJ2-5; no definite D call. The CDR3 totals 11 residues. V lost 9 bases and J lost 2, with 7 bases in between. Germline-derived CDR1 and CDR2 are SNHLY and FYNNEI. The full variable domain, in which reference TRBV2 and TRBJ2-5 provide the parts outside the CDR3, is EPEVTQTPSHQVTQMGQEVILRCVPISNHLYFYWYRQILGQKVEFLVSFYNNEISEKSEIFDDQFSVERPDGSNFTLKIRSTKLEDSAMYFCASRVQETQYFGPGTRLLVL.

The chain is built from TRBV10-1 and TRBJ2-2; D uncertain. V was cut by 6 bases and J by 2 bases, with 1 base left in between. CDR3 size: 11 residues. The germline gives CDR1 WNHNN, CDR2 SYGVQD (reference sequence). DNA for the CDR3: TGCGCCAGCAGCAACACCGGGGAGCTGTTTTTT. It encodes CASSNTGELFF.

This clone was detected only a few times. The chain combines TRBV19 with TRBJ2-2; TRBD2 matches at 7 bases. The germline CDR1 and CDR2 sequences are LNHDA and SQIVND (reference sequence). The CDR3 loop spans 15 amino acids. V lost 1 base to trimming and J lost 6 bases; unmatched junction nucleotides: 5. CDR3 DNA: TGTGCCAGTAGTATAGCCCCCGCGGGGGCCGGGGAGCTGTTTTTT. Translated: CASSIAPAGAGELFF.

This clone came up a few times. As DNA, the CDR3 is TGTGCCTGGAGTGTAGGACCTGTAACCTATGGCTACACCTTC. Encoded protein: CAWSVGPVTYGYTF. The chain uses TRBV30 and TRBJ1-2; D gene ambiguous. The germline gives CDR1 GTSNPN, CDR2 SVGIG (reference sequence). CDR3 length equals 14 residues. The V gene lost 0 bases and the J gene lost 4 bases, with 12 bases spanning the gap.

The chain recombines TRBV7-2 with TRBJ2-7; TRBD2 agrees at 11 bases. This CDR3 is built from 15 residues. Germline V gene sequence: CDR1 SGHTA, CDR2 FQGNSA. V shed 5 bases and J 4 bases; nucleotides not matched to a gene: 7. The CDR3, as DNA: TGTGCCAGCAGCGGACAAGGGACTAGCGGATACGAGCAGTACTTC. It encodes CASSGQGTSGYEQYF.

The chain couples TRBV5-1 to TRBJ1-1, with TRBD1 as a possible D gene (5 bases). V lost 3 bases and J lost 8, with 17 bases in between. The length of the CDR3 is 14 residues. Germline V gives CDR1 SGHRS, CDR2 YFSETQ. The CDR3 coding sequence is TGCGCCAGCAGCTGGGGTCTGACAGCCGAAGAAGCTTTCTTT. Protein product: CASSWGLTAEEAFF.

The chain combines TRBV29-1 with TRBJ2-2, with D possibly being TRBD2 (6 bases). The V end was cut by 3 bases, the J end by 2 bases, with 19 bases between. This CDR3 is 17 amino acids long. CDR1 is SQVTM, CDR2 ANQGSEA, per germline. The CDR3 DNA reads TGCAGCGTTGAGGGGGGATTGGCCCCCGGAAACACCGGGGAGCTGTTTTTT. Translated, it gives CSVEGGLAPGNTGELFF.

This clone has more than one count but fewer than ten. This chain uses TRBV5-1 with TRBJ1-1, with D possibly matching TRBD1 (6 bases). Trimming left V 4 bases short and J 6 bases short, with 13 bases between. The germline V gene encodes CDR1 SGHRS and CDR2 YFSETQ. This CDR3 is built from 13 residues. CDR3 region: CASSADRNSEAFF. CDR3 DNA sequence: TGCGCCAGCAGCGCGGACAGAAACTCTGAAGCTTTCTTT.